This TCR beta chain was sequenced in a study of PD-1 blockade in classical Hodgkin lymphoma. Time point: newly diagnosed, previously untreated cHL patient sample. From thawed PBMCs, CD8+ T cells were isolated by magnetic negative selection. The method was immunoSEQ multiplex PCR; TCRdb's version includes in-frame clones alone and lacks a portion of them. The sample holds about 4,200 clones, about four fifths seen once. The CDR3 sequence is 15 residues long. The V end lost 4 bases, the J end lost 4 bases, and 14 bases lay between the germline ends. Germline V gives CDR1 MDHEN, CDR2 SYDVKM. The sequence derives from a human donor with classical Hodgkin lymphoma. The source material was CD8+ T cells from blood. The genes are TRBV28 and TRBJ1-3, with D unclear. This CDR3 reads CASSWRVPAGNTIYF. The CDR3 DNA reads TGTGCCAGCAGTTGGAGGGTTCCCGCGGGAAACACCATATATTTT.